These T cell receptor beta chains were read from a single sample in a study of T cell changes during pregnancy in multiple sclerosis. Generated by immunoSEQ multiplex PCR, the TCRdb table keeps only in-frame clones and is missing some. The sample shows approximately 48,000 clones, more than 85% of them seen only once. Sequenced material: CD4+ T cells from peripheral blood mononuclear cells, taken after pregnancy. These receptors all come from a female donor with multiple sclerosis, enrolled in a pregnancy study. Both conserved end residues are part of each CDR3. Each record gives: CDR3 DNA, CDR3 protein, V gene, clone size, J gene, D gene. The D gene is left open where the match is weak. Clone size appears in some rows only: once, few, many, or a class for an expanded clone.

DNA: TGTGCCAGCAGCCCGACGGGGGACAGGGGGCACGAGCAGTACTTC
CDR3: CASSPTGDRGHEQYF
V: TRBV21-1
size: .
J: TRBJ2-7
D: .

DNA: TGCGCCAGCAGCCGGGGACAGAACTACGAGCAGTACTTC
CDR3: CASSRGQNYEQYF
V: TRBV5-1
size: once
J: TRBJ2-7
D: TRBD1

DNA: TGTGCCAGCAGCCGGACGGAGGGCTATGGCTACACCTTC
CDR3: CASSRTEGYGYTF
V: TRBV2
size: .
J: TRBJ1-2
D: .

DNA: TGTGCCAGCAGTTCCCTTTTCACGACAGGCGTCTCCTACGAGCAGTACTTC
CDR3: CASSSLFTTGVSYEQYF
V: TRBV27
size: .
J: TRBJ2-7
D: .

DNA: TGTGCCAGCAGTTTAGGACAGGGGATGAACGAGCAGTACTTC
CDR3: CASSLGQGMNEQYF
V: TRBV6-6
size: .
J: TRBJ2-7
D: TRBD1

DNA: TGTGCCAGCAGTGAGCAGGTTAATCAGCCCCAGCATTTT
CDR3: CASSEQVNQPQHF
V: TRBV2
size: .
J: TRBJ1-5
D: .

DNA: TGTGCCAGCTCAAACTCGCGGGAGAGCCCCTACGAGCAGTACTTC
CDR3: CASSNSRESPYEQYF
V: TRBV7-8
size: .
J: TRBJ2-7
D: TRBD2

DNA: TGTGCCAGCCGCCAGGACAGGCGAGATAACTATGGCTACACCTTC
CDR3: CASRQDRRDNYGYTF
V: TRBV5-8
size: .
J: TRBJ1-2
D: TRBD1

DNA: TGTGCCAGCAGTCCCGGGACTAGCGGGAAGGCAGATACGCAGTATTTT
CDR3: CASSPGTSGKADTQYF
V: TRBV28
size: .
J: TRBJ2-3
D: TRBD2

DNA: TGTGCCAGCAGTTACTCGAGGGTAGGGAACACTGAAGCTTTCTTT
CDR3: CASSYSRVGNTEAFF
V: TRBV6-5
size: .
J: TRBJ1-1
D: .

DNA: TGTGCCAGCAGTTCGGGGAACTATGGCTACACCTTC
CDR3: CASSSGNYGYTF
V: TRBV11-2
size: few
J: TRBJ1-2
D: .

DNA: TGTGCCTGGAAGTCAGATAGCGGCTACACCTTC
CDR3: CAWKSDSGYTF
V: TRBV30
size: .
J: TRBJ1-2
D: .

DNA: TGTGCCAGCAGATCAGGGGGTGGGAGCTATGGCTACACCTTC
CDR3: CASRSGGGSYGYTF
V: TRBV19
size: .
J: TRBJ1-2
D: TRBD1

DNA: TGTGCCAGCAGCTTATTATTGCGTCGCTCCTACGAGCAGTACTTC
CDR3: CASSLLLRRSYEQYF
V: TRBV7-8
size: .
J: TRBJ2-7
D: .

DNA: TGTGCCAGCAGACCTACGGGGGTCACTGAAGCTTTCTTT
CDR3: CASRPTGVTEAFF
V: TRBV7-8
size: .
J: TRBJ1-1
D: .

DNA: TGTGCCAGCAGCGAGGGAGGTGGCCGAAAGAATCAGCCCCAGCATTTT
CDR3: CASSEGGGRKNQPQHF
V: TRBV9
size: .
J: TRBJ1-5
D: .

DNA: TGTGCCAGCAGTCTGACCGGGACAGGGGTTCGCTACGAGCAGTACTTC
CDR3: CASSLTGTGVRYEQYF
V: TRBV28
size: .
J: TRBJ2-7
D: TRBD1

DNA: TGTGCCAGCAGGCCCTGGACAGGGGGCGGCAATCAGCCCCAGCATTTT
CDR3: CASRPWTGGGNQPQHF
V: TRBV28
size: .
J: TRBJ1-5
D: TRBD1

DNA: TGTGCCTGGAGTACCGGGACAGGGAACACTGAAGCTTTCTTT
CDR3: CAWSTGTGNTEAFF
V: TRBV30
size: .
J: TRBJ1-1
D: TRBD1

DNA: TGTGCCAGCAGCCCTACTAGACGGCAAGAGACCCAGTACTTC
CDR3: CASSPTRRQETQYF
V: TRBV14
size: .
J: TRBJ2-5
D: .

DNA: TGTGCCAGCAGCTTAGCGGGGGACTCCTACGAGCAGTACTTC
CDR3: CASSLAGDSYEQYF
V: TRBV11-3
size: .
J: TRBJ2-7
D: .

DNA: TGTGCCAGTAGTATACCGGGACAGGGGGCCTACAATGAGCAGTTCTTC
CDR3: CASSIPGQGAYNEQFF
V: TRBV19
size: once
J: TRBJ2-1
D: TRBD1